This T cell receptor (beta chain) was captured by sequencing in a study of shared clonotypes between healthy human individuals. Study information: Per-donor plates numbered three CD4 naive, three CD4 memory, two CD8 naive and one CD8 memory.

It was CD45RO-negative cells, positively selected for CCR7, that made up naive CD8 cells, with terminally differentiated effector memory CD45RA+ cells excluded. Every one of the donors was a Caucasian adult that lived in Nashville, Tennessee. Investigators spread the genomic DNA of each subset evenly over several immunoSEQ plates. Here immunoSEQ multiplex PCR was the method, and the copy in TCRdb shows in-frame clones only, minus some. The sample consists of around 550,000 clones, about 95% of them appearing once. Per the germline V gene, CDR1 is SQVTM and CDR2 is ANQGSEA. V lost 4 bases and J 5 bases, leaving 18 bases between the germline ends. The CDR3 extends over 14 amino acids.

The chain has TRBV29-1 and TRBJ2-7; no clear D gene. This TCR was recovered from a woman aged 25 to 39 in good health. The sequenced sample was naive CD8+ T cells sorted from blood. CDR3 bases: TGCAGCGTTGTCAGCACGCGAGGTTTAAACGAGCAGTACTTC. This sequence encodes CSVVSTRGLNEQYF.